The TCR beta chain under discussion was sequenced for a study of identical twins. Concerning this clonotype: Its antigen is undetermined.

TCRdb redid the calling of the 5' RACE reads with MiXCR, one entry per CDR3 protein. This table holds about 700,000 distinct CDR3 sequences, over 8.5% found once. Trimming stripped 6 bases from V and 2 bases from J, with 8 bases between. The CDR3 contains 12 residues. The germline gives CDR1 SNHLY, CDR2 FYNNEI. Study-level points and caveats: Possibly, invariant MAIT and iNKT cells partly confounded zero-insertion analyses. Beta out-of-frame sequences displayed a weaker excess of sharing between twins.

These records were also assigned to another study, of yellow fever vaccine responses in identical twins.

The clonotype was recovered from a woman aged 18-30 years in good health. The sequenced sample was PBMCs. V is TRBV2 and J is TRBJ2-7, with D unresolved. The CDR3 region is CASRNRAYEQYF. In DNA form, the CDR3 reads TGTGCCAGCAGGAATAGGGCCTACGAGCAGTACTTC.